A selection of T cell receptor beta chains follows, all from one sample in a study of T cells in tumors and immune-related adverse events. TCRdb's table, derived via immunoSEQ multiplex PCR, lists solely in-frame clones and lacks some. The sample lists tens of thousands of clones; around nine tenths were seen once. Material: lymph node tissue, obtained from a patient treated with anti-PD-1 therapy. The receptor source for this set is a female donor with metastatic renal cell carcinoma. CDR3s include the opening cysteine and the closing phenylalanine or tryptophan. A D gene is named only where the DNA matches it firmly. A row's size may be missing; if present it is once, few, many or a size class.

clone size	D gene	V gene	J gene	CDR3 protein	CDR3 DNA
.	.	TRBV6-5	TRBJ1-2	CASSYSVVLLDGYTF	TGTGCCAGCAGTTACTCGGTGGTATTGTTGGATGGCTACACCTTC
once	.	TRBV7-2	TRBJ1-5	CASSQQGNQPQHF	TGTGCCAGCAGCCAACAGGGAAATCAGCCCCAGCATTTT
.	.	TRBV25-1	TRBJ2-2	CASRKAGDAGELFF	TGTGCCAGCAGGAAGGCAGGGGACGCCGGGGAGCTGTTTTTT
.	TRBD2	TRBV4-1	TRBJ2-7	CASSQELAGPYEQYF	TGCGCCAGCAGCCAAGAGCTAGCGGGGCCCTACGAGCAGTACTTC
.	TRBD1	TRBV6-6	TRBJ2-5	CASRRQGNQETQYF	TGTGCCAGCAGGCGACAGGGGAACCAAGAGACCCAGTACTTC
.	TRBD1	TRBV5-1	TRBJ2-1	CASSISPRGPNEQFF	TGCGCCAGCAGCATCTCCCCGAGGGGGCCAAATGAGCAGTTCTTC
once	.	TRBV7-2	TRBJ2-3	CASSLAGITDTQYF	TGTGCCAGCAGCTTAGCAGGCATCACAGATACGCAGTATTTT
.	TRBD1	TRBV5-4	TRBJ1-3	CASSWNRGMTGNTIYF	TGTGCCAGCAGCTGGAACAGGGGGATGACTGGAAACACCATATATTTT
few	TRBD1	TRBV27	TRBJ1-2	CASSPLRTGLGYGYTF	TGTGCCAGCAGTCCCCTCAGGACAGGACTTGGATATGGCTACACCTTC
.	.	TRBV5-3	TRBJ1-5	CARSREGNQPQHF	TGTGCCAGAAGCCGGGAAGGCAATCAGCCCCAGCATTTT
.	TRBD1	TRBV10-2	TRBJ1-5	CASSRQGLNQPQHF	TGCGCCAGCAGTCGACAGGGGTTGAATCAGCCCCAGCATTTT
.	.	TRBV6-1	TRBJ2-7	CASSEFGAVDEQYF	TGTGCCAGCAGTGAGTTTGGGGCCGTTGACGAGCAGTACTTC
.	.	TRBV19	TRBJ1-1	CASSIGVNTEAFF	TGTGCCAGTAGTATAGGAGTGAACACTGAAGCTTTCTTT
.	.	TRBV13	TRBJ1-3	CASSLGAGAGNTIYF	TGTGCCAGCAGCTTAGGAGCAGGGGCTGGAAACACCATATATTTT
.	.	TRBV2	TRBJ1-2	CASSLTGTTYGYTF	TGTGCCAGCAGCCTTACCGGGACGACCTATGGCTACACCTTC
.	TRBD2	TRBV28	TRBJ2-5	CASSLSRRGKETQYF	TGTGCCAGCAGTTTAAGCAGGCGGGGGAAAGAGACCCAGTACTTC
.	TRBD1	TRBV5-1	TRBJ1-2	CASSPGQGEDYGYTF	TGCGCCAGCAGCCCAGGACAGGGGGAGGACTATGGCTACACCTTC
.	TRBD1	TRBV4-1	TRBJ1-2	CASSQEDRGYGYTF	TGCGCCAGCAGCCAAGAGGACAGGGGCTATGGCTACACCTTC
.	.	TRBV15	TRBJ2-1	CATSRPPRGGHNEQFF	TGTGCCACCAGCAGACCGCCAAGGGGCGGGCACAATGAGCAGTTCTTC
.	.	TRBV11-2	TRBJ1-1	CASSLDRGSGTEAFF	TGTGCCAGCAGCTTAGATAGGGGCTCGGGCACTGAAGCTTTCTTT
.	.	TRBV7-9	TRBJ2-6	CASSVGRSGANVLTF	TGTGCCAGCAGCGTGGGACGCTCTGGGGCCAACGTCCTGACTTTC
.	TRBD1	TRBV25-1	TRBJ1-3	CASSAQGSGNTIYF	TGTGCCAGCAGTGCACAGGGGTCTGGAAACACCATATATTTT
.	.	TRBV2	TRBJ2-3	CASSISDTQYF	TGTGCCAGCAGTATTTCAGATACGCAGTATTTT
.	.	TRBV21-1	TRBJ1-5	CASMDRGSNQPQHF	TGTGCCAGCATGGACAGGGGTAGCAATCAGCCCCAGCATTTT
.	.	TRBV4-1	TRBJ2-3	CASSRWGSDTQYF	TGCGCCAGCAGCCGGTGGGGGTCGGATACGCAGTATTTT
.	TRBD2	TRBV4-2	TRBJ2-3	CASSPALGRGGIGDTQYF	TGTGCCAGCAGCCCGGCCCTGGGACGGGGGGGCATTGGAGATACGCAGTATTTT
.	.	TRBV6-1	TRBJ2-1	CASSGRVNEQFF	TGTGCCAGCAGCGGACGGGTAAATGAGCAGTTCTTC
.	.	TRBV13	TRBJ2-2	CASSLGLAGTGELFF	TGTGCCAGCAGCTTAGGACTAGCCGGCACCGGGGAGCTGTTTTTT
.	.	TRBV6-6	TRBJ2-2	CASRQGPHTGELFF	TGTGCCAGCAGGCAGGGGCCCCACACCGGGGAGCTGTTTTTT
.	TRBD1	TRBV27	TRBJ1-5	CASSWDRSNQPQHF	TGTGCCAGCAGTTGGGACAGGTCTAATCAGCCCCAGCATTTT
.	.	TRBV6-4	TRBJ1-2	CASSDTPQAHYDGYTF	TGTGCCAGCAGTGACACACCACAGGCACACTACGATGGCTACACCTTC
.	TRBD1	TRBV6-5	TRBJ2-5	CASSPGQVETQYF	TGTGCCAGCAGCCCGGGACAGGTGGAGACCCAGTACTTC
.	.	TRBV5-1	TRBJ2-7	CASSEVQGISYEQYF	TGCGCCAGCAGCGAGGTCCAGGGGATTAGTTACGAGCAGTACTTC
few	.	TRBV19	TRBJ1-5	CASSIGGSSNQPQHF	TGTGCCAGTAGTATTGGCGGGTCGAGCAATCAGCCCCAGCATTTT
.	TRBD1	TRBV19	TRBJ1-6	CASRHVLSTGGSPLHF	TGTGCCAGTAGACACGTCCTTTCGACAGGGGGTTCACCCCTCCACTTT
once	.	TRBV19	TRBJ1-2	CASSIFSGPLSYGYTF	TGTGCCAGTAGTATATTTTCAGGGCCTTTATCCTATGGCTACACCTTC
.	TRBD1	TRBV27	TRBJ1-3	CASRSGQLHNTIYF	TGTGCCAGCAGATCGGGACAGCTCCACAACACCATATATTTT
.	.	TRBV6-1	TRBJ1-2	CASSDSLGNYGYTF	TGTGCCAGCAGTGATAGTCTTGGTAACTATGGCTACACCTTC
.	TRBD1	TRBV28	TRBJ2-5	CASSLTGGVETQYF	TGTGCCAGCAGTTTAACAGGGGGCGTTGAGACCCAGTACTTC
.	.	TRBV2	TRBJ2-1	CASQEDWTSYNEQFF	TGTGCCAGCCAGGAGGACTGGACCTCCTACAATGAGCAGTTCTTC
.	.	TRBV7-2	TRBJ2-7	CASSLAARGGGQYF	TGTGCCAGCAGCTTAGCGGCCAGGGGCGGGGGACAGTACTTC
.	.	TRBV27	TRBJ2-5	CASRGYQETQYF	TGTGCCAGCCGCGGGTACCAAGAGACCCAGTACTTC
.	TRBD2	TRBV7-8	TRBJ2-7	CASSWLAGGSYEQYF	TGTGCCAGCAGCTGGCTAGCGGGAGGGTCCTACGAGCAGTACTTC
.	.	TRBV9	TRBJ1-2	CASSVRGYSYTF	TGTGCCAGCAGCGTCAGGGGCTATAGCTACACCTTC